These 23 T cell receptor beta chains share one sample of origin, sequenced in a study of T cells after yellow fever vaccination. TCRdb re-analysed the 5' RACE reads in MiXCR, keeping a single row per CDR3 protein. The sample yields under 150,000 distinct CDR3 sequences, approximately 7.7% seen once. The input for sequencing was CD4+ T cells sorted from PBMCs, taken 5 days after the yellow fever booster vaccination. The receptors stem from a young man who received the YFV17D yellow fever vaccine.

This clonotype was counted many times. The CDR3 here is CASSLRAGQGNSPLHF. CDR3 coding DNA: TGTGCCAGCAGTTTAAGGGCGGGACAGGGAAATTCACCCCTCCACTTT. The gene calls are TRBV27 and TRBJ1-6; 9 positions agree with TRBD1. The V segment lost 2 bases and the J segment 7 bases; nucleotides outside the gene matches: 6. Germline V gene lookup returns CDR1 MNHEY and CDR2 SMNVEV (reference sequence). This CDR3 spans 16 amino acids.

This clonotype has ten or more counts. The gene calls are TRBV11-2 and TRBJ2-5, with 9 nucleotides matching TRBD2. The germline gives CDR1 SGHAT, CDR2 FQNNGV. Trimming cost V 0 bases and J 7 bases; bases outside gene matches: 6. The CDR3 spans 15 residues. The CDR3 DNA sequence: TGTGCCAGCAGCTTAGATCATAGCGGGAGAACGACCCAGTACTTC. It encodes CASSLDHSGRTTQYF.

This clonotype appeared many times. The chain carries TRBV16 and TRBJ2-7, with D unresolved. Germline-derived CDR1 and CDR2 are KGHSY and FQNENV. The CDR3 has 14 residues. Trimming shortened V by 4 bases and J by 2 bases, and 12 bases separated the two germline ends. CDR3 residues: CASSPIEAPYEQYF. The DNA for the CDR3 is TGTGCCAGCAGCCCAATTGAGGCCCCCTACGAGCAGTACTTC.

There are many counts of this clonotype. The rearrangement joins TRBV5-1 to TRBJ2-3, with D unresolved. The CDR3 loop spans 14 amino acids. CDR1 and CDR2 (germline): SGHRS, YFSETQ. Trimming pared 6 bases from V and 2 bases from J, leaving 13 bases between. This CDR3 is CASTPGRNTDTQYF. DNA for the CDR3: TGCGCCAGCACCCCGGGCCGAAACACAGATACGCAGTATTTT. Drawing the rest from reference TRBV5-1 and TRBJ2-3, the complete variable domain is KAGVTQTPRYLIKTRGQQVTLSCSPISGHRSVSWYQQTPGQGLQFLFEYFSETQRNKGNFPGRFSGRQFSNSRSEMNVSTLELGDSALYLCASTPGRNTDTQYFGPGTRLTVL.

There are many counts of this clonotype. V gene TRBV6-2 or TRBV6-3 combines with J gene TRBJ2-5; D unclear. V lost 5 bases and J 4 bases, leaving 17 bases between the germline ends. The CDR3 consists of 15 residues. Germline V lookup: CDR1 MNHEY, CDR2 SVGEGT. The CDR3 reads CASSLSRTRRETQYF. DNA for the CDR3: TGTGCCAGCAGTCTTTCTAGAACTCGACGAGAGACCCAGTACTTC.

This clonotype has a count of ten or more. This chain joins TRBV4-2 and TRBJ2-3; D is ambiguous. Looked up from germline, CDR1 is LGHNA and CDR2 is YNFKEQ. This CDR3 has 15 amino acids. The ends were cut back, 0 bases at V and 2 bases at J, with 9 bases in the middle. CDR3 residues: CASSQDGVATDTQYF. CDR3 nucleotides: TGTGCCAGCAGCCAAGATGGGGTAGCCACAGATACGCAGTATTTT.

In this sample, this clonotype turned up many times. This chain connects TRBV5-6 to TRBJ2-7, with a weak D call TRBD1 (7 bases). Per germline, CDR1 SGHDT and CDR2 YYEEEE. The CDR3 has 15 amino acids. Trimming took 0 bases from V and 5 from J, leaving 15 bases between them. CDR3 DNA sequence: TGTGCCAGCAGCTTGGCGGGGCAGGGGGGCCACGAGCAGTACTTC. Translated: CASSLAGQGGHEQYF.

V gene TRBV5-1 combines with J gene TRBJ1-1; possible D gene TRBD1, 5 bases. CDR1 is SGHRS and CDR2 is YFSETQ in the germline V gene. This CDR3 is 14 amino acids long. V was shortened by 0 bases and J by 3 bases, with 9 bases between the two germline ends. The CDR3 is CASSLVAGDTEAFF. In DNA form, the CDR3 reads TGCGCCAGCAGCTTGGTTGCGGGGGACACTGAAGCTTTCTTT.

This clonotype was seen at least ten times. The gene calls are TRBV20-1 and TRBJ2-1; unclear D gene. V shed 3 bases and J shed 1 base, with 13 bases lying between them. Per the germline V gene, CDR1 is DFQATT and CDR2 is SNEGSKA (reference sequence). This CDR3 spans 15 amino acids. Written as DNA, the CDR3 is TGCAGTGCTAGGGGCCAGGCCCCTTCCTACAATGAGCAGTTCTTC. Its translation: CSARGQAPSYNEQFF.

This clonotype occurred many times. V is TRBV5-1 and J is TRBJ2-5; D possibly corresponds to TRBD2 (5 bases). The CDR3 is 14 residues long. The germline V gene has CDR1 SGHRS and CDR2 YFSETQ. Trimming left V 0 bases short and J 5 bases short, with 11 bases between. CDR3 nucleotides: TGCGCCAGCAGCTTGGAGAGGGTCGGGGAGACCCAGTACTTC. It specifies CASSLERVGETQYF.

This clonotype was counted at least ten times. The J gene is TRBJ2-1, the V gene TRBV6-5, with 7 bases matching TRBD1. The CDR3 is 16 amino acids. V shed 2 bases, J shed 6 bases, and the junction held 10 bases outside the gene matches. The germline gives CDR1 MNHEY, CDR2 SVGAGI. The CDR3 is CASSYRYRGAGNEQFF. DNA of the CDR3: TGTGCCAGCAGTTACCGATACAGGGGTGCCGGCAATGAGCAGTTCTTC.

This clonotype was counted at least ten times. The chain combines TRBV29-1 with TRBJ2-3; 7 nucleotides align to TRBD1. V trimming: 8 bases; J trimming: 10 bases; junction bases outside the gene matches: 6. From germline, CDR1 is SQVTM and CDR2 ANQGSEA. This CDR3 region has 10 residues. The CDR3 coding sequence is TGCAGCATCCGACAGGGACCGCAGTATTTT. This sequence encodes CSIRQGPQYF.

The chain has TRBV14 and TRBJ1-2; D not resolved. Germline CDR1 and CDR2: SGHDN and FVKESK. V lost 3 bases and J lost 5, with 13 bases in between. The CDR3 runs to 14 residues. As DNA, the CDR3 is TGTGCCAGCAGCCAGGGTGGAACGGCTTATGGCTACACCTTC. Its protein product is CASSQGGTAYGYTF.

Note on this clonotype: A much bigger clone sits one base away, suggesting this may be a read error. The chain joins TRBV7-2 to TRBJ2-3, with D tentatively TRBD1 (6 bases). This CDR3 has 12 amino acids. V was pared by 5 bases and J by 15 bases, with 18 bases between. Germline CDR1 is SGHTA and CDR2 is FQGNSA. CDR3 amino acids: CASSRDTQGQYF. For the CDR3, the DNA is TGTGCCAGCAGCAGGGACACGCAGGGGCAATATTTT.

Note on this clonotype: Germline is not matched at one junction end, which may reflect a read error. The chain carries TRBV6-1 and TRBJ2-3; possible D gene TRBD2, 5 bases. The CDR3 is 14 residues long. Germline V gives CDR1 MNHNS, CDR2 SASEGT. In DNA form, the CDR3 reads TGTGCCAGCAGTGAAGCGCTTCTCAGAGACATAGCGTTTTTT. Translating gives CASSEALLRDIAFF.

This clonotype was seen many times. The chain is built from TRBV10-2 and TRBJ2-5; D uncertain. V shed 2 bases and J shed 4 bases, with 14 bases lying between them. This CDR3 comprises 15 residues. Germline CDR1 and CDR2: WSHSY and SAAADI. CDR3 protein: CASSEARLTGETQYF. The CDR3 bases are TGCGCCAGCAGTGAGGCTCGCCTAACGGGAGAGACCCAGTACTTC.

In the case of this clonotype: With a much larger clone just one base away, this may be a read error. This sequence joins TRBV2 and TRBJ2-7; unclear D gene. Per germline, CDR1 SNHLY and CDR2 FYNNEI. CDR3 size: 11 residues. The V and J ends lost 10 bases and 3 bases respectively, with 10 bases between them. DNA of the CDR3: TGTGCCATCATTATCGACTACGAGCAGTACTTC. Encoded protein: CAIIIDYEQYF.

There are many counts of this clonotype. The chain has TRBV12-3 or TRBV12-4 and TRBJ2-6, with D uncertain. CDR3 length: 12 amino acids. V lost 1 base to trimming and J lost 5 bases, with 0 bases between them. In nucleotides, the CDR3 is TGTGCCAGCAGTTTAGGGGCCAACGTCCTGACTTTC. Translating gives CASSLGANVLTF.

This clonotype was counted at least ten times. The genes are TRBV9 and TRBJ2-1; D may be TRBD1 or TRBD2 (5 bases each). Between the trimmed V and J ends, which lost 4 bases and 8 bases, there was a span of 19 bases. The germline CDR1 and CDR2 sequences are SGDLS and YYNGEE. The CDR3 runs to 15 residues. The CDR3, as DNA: TGTGCCAGCAGCTACTCCCTGGTAGGGACCGATGAGCAGTTCTTC. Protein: CASSYSLVGTDEQFF.

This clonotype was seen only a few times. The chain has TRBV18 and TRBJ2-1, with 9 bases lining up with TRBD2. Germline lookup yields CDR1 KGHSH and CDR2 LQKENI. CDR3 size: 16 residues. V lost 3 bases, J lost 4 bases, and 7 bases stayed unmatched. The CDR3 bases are TGTGCCAGCTCACCGCCGGGACTAGCCGGATACAATGAGCAGTTCTTC. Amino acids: CASSPPGLAGYNEQFF. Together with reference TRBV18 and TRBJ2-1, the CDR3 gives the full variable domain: NAGVMQNPRHLVRRRGQEARLRCSPMKGHSHVYWYRQLPEEGLKFMVYLQKENIIDESGMPKERFSAEFPKEGPSILRIQQVVRGDSAAYFCASSPPGLAGYNEQFFGPGTRLTVL.

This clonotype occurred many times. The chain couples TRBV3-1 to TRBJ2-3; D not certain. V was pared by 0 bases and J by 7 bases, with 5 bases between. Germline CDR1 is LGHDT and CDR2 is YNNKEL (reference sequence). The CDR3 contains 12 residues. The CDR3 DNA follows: TGTGCCAGCAGCCAAGACACGAATACGCAGTATTTT. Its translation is CASSQDTNTQYF.

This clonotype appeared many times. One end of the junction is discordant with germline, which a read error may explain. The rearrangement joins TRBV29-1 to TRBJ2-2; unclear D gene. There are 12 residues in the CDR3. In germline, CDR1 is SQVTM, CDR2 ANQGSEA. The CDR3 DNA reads TGCAGCGTTGGGTCGAATACCGGGGAGCTGTTTTTT. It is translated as CSVGSNTGELFF.

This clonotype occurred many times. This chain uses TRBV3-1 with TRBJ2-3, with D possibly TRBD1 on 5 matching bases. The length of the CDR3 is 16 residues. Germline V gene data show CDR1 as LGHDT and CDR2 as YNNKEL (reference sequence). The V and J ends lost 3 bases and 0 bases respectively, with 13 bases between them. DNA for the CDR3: TGTGCCAGCAGCCAGCAGGGAAGAACTAGCACAGATACGCAGTATTTT. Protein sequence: CASSQQGRTSTDTQYF.